The 20 T cell receptor beta chains below come from one sample, sequenced in a study of T cell repertoires in cytomegalovirus infection. TCRdb reanalysed the reads using MiXCR and keeps one entry per CDR3 protein. Of 740,000 or so distinct CDR3 sequences in the sample, 35% to 40% are singletons; the top ten hold 2.5% to 3.5%. The sample taken for sequencing was PBMCs. The receptor set was obtained from a human donor in good health (CMV status not recorded). Some clones in this sample may be carry-over from other donors' samples.

The chain links TRBV19 to TRBJ1-1, with D possibly TRBD1 on 5 matching bases. Germline CDR1 is LNHDA and CDR2 is SQIVND (reference sequence). CDR3 length: 13 amino acids. V lost 7 bases and J 2 bases, leaving 11 bases between the germline ends. CDR3 nucleotides: TGTGCCAGTAAGTGGGGGAGAAACACTGAAGCTTTCTTT. Protein: CASKWGRNTEAFF.

V gene TRBV6-2 or TRBV6-3 combines with J gene TRBJ2-1; maybe TRBD2 (5 bases). Germline-derived CDR1 and CDR2 are MNHEY and SVGEGT. Trimming cost V 2 bases and J 4 bases, with 9 bases left between them. The CDR3 is made up of 14 amino acids. Written as DNA, the CDR3 is TGTGCCAGCAGTTACAGTCCGGGGTACAATGAGCAGTTCTTC. Translation: CASSYSPGYNEQFF.

This chain joins TRBV27 and TRBJ2-7, with 7 bases aligning to TRBD1. The junction had 7 bases not matched to a gene; V was cut back by 4 bases and J by 1 base. The CDR3 consists of 15 residues. CDR1 and CDR2 from the germline V gene are MNHEY and SMNVEV (reference sequence). DNA for the CDR3: TGTGCCAGCAGTTCCCGACAGGGCGGTTCCTACGAGCAGTACTTC. Its protein is CASSSRQGGSYEQYF.

CDR3 amino acids: CSALPQGNTPREQYF. In DNA, the CDR3 is TGCAGCGCGCTACCACAGGGAAACACCCCTCGGGAGCAGTACTTC. V and J are TRBV29-1 and TRBJ2-7, with D perhaps TRBD1 (6 bases). The germline V gene encodes CDR1 SQVTM and CDR2 ANQGSEA. Trimming took 7 bases from V and 7 from J, leaving 26 bases between them. The CDR3 sequence is 15 residues long.

CDR3 DNA sequence: TGTGCCAGCAGCTCGTCCGGGACAGGAGCCAGTTATCAGTACTTC. It translates to CASSSSGTGASYQYF. The chain has TRBV7-4 and TRBJ2-5; TRBD1 aligns across 8 bases. The trim removed 4 bases at V and 11 bases at J, leaving 15 bases unmatched. The CDR3 spans 15 residues. Germline V lookup: CDR1 SGHVT, CDR2 SQSDAQ.

As regards this clonotype: Germline and junction disagree at one end, which may indicate a read error. V gene TRBV7-2 combines with J gene TRBJ2-3, with 10 bases matching TRBD2. The CDR3 loop spans 16 amino acids. From germline, CDR1 is SGHTA and CDR2 FQGNSA. This CDR3 is CAGSSPDLAGGDTQYF. CDR3 in DNA: TGTGCCGGCAGCTCCCCCGATTTAGCGGGAGGCGATACGCAGTATTTT.

On this clonotype itself: A much larger clone differs by one base, so this may be a read error. No conserved phenylalanine or tryptophan ends this CDR3, so it is likely a read error. The J gene is TRBJ2-7, the V gene TRBV27, with D possibly called TRBD1 or TRBD2 (5 bases each). Germline-derived CDR1 and CDR2 are MNHEY and SMNVEV (reference sequence). V shed 5 bases and J shed 3 bases, with 11 bases lying between them. The CDR3 consists of 13 residues. The CDR3 DNA sequence: TGTGCCAGCAGTCCTTATGGGGGCTACGAGCAGTACTTA. It yields the protein CASSPYGGYEQYL.

J is TRBJ2-2 and V is TRBV7-2; the match to TRBD2 covers 7 bases. The junction had 7 bases not matched to a gene; V was cut back by 5 bases and J by 4 bases. The germline gives CDR1 SGHTA, CDR2 FQGNSA. The CDR3 spans 15 residues. CDR3 amino acids: CASSPTAGSTGELFF. CDR3 DNA: TGTGCCAGCAGCCCGACAGCGGGGAGCACCGGGGAGCTGTTTTTT.

This chain joins TRBV19 and TRBJ2-1; tentatively, D is TRBD1 (5 bases). Per the germline V gene, CDR1 is LNHDA and CDR2 is SQIVND (reference sequence). The V end was cut by 2 bases, the J end by 2 bases, with 7 bases between. The CDR3 sequence is 14 residues long. CDR3 sequence reads: CASSIQGPYNEQFF. The CDR3 DNA reads as TGTGCCAGTAGTATACAGGGTCCCTACAATGAGCAGTTCTTC. Drawing the rest from reference TRBV19 and TRBJ2-1, the complete variable domain is DGGITQSPKYLFRKEGQNVTLSCEQNLNHDAMYWYRQDPGQGLRLIYYSQIVNDFQKGDIAEGYSVSREKKESFPLTVTSAQKNPTAFYLCASSIQGPYNEQFFGPGTRLTVL.

This clonotype was counted at least ten times. V and J are TRBV7-8 and TRBJ1-1; D is ambiguous. CDR1 is SGHVS, CDR2 FQNEAQ, per germline. CDR3 length equals 13 residues. With 5 bases removed from V and 3 bases from J, the gap between germline ends came to 10 bases. CDR3 in DNA: TGTGCCAGCAGCCGTATCCGGGACACTGAAGCTTTCTTT. Translating gives CASSRIRDTEAFF.

This clonotype was detected only once. This chain links TRBV7-9 with TRBJ1-6; D is possibly TRBD1 (5 bases). Trimming cost V 5 bases and J 8 bases, with 10 bases left between them. The germline CDR1 and CDR2 sequences are SEHNR and FQNEAQ (reference sequence). This CDR3 is 13 amino acids long. CDR3 DNA sequence: TGTGCCAGCAGCCGTGACAGTGATTCACCCCTCCACTTT. It yields the protein CASSRDSDSPLHF.

This clonotype was counted many times. The J gene is TRBJ1-1, the V gene TRBV12-3 or TRBV12-4, with D unresolved. This CDR3 is 13 amino acids long. V was cut by 3 bases and J by 6 bases, with 11 bases left in between. The CDR3 coding sequence is TGTGCCAGCAGTTTCCGCCCCCCATCTGAAGCTTTCTTT. This encodes CASSFRPPSEAFF.

This rearrangement joins TRBV20-1 to TRBJ2-3; D might be TRBD1 or TRBD2, each matching 5 bases. Germline V gene sequence: CDR1 DFQATT, CDR2 SNEGSKA (reference sequence). The ends were cut back, 3 bases at V and 0 bases at J, with 13 bases in the middle. The CDR3 has 15 amino acids. CDR3 amino acids: CSASPIGTSTDTQYF. The CDR3 DNA is TGCAGTGCTAGTCCCATTGGGACCAGCACAGATACGCAGTATTTT.

This clonotype was observed at least ten times. The chain uses TRBV11-2 and TRBJ2-6, with a weak D call TRBD2 (5 bases). CDR1 and CDR2 from the germline V gene are SGHAT and FQNNGV. Trimming removed 1 base at V and 5 bases at J, with 24 bases between. CDR3 length equals 20 residues. The CDR3 loop is CASSLAREAGIVGWANVLTF. The DNA of the CDR3 is TGTGCCAGCAGCTTAGCGCGTGAGGCGGGCATAGTCGGCTGGGCCAACGTCCTGACTTTC.

This clonotype was seen a handful of times. The chain is built from TRBV10-3 and TRBJ2-1; D ambiguous. Trimming took 7 bases from V and 5 from J, leaving 6 bases between them. This CDR3 is 11 amino acids long. Germline V lookup: CDR1 ENHRY, CDR2 SYGVKD. This CDR3 is CAITNNNEQFF. The CDR3 nucleotides are TGTGCCATCACAAACAACAATGAGCAGTTCTTC.

This clonotype was recorded a few times. V and J are TRBV6-2 or TRBV6-3 and TRBJ2-3, with D unresolved. In germline, CDR1 is MNHEY, CDR2 SVGEGT. The CDR3 consists of 14 residues. V lost 0 bases and J 0 bases, leaving 4 bases between the germline ends. CDR3 coding DNA: TGTGCCAGCAGTTACTCGACTAGCACAGATACGCAGTATTTT. Translated, it gives CASSYSTSTDTQYF.

This clonotype has only one observation. This may come from a read error, since a much larger clone is one base off. The rearrangement uses TRBV6-8 and TRBJ1-5, with D unresolved. The CDR3 extends over 13 amino acids. The V gene's germline CDR1 is MNHGY and CDR2 SAAAGT. V lost 4 bases and J 9 bases, leaving 13 bases between the germline ends. The CDR3 nucleotides read TGTGCCAGCAGTTTCGCGGCCTCATTGCCCCAGCATTTT. Its translation: CASSFAASLPQHF.

A remark on this clonotype: One end of the junction varies from germline; a read error may be responsible. The V and J genes are TRBV11-2 and TRBJ1-1, with a tentative D call TRBD1 (5 bases). Germline V CDR1 and CDR2: SGHAT, FQNNGV. The CDR3 spans 13 residues. This CDR3 reads CASSFRLDTEDFF. CDR3 DNA: TGTGCCAGCAGCTTTCGGTTGGACACTGAAGATTTCTTT.

A note on this clonotype: It is likely a read error, because the conserved phenylalanine at the end of the CDR3 is missing. The rearrangement uses TRBV6-8 and TRBJ1-2; D is possibly TRBD1 (5 bases). This CDR3 is 13 amino acids long. Trimming left V 2 bases short and J 6 bases short, with 10 bases between. Looked up from germline, CDR1 is MNHGY and CDR2 is SAAAGT. This CDR3 reads CASSYQAGNGYTL. CDR3 nucleotide sequence: TGTGCCAGCAGTTACCAGGCAGGGAATGGCTACACCTTA.

V gene TRBV7-6 combines with J gene TRBJ2-1, with TRBD2 identical over 10 bases. Germline V gene data show CDR1 as SGHVS and CDR2 as FNYEAQ. The trim removed 5 bases at V and 4 bases at J, leaving 11 bases unmatched. The length of the CDR3 is 17 residues. CDR3 residues: CASSRRGAGGPYNEQFF. CDR3 bases: TGTGCCAGCAGCCGCCGGGGAGCGGGGGGGCCGTACAATGAGCAGTTCTTC.